This is a list of T cell receptor beta chains from one sample in a study of cytomegalovirus exposure and HLA in healthy donors. Assay: immunoSEQ multiplex PCR; the TCRdb copy retains only in-frame clones and omits some. The table includes approximately 290,000 clones, roughly 80% detected once. The sample comprised PBMCs. These receptors were obtained from a girl aged 2-9 years in good health and CMV-seronegative. CDR3s include the opening cysteine and the closing phenylalanine or tryptophan. Each record gives: clone size, J gene, D gene, V gene, CDR3 DNA, CDR3 protein. D genes are given only for firm matches. Clone size is given for some rows only: seen once, a few or many times, or a class if the clone is expanded.

clone size: NA; J gene: TRBJ2-1; D gene: TRBD1; V gene: TRBV7-9; CDR3 DNA: TGTGCCAGCAGCGCCCCCGACAGGGTGCCCTACAATGAGCAGTTCTTC; CDR3 protein: CASSAPDRVPYNEQFF
clone size: NA; J gene: TRBJ2-7; D gene: TRBD1; V gene: TRBV27; CDR3 DNA: TGTGCCAGCAGTCCAGGGACAGGCTCACTCTACGAGCAGTACTTC; CDR3 protein: CASSPGTGSLYEQYF
clone size: NA; J gene: TRBJ1-3; D gene: NA; V gene: TRBV6-1; CDR3 DNA: TGTGCCAGCAGTTCAACGGGGGAAATGCGGCACACCATATATTTT; CDR3 protein: CASSSTGEMRHTIYF
clone size: NA; J gene: TRBJ1-2; D gene: NA; V gene: TRBV27; CDR3 DNA: TGTGCCAGCAGTTTAATGCCACAGGGCCATGGCTACACCTTC; CDR3 protein: CASSLMPQGHGYTF
clone size: once; J gene: TRBJ1-2; D gene: NA; V gene: TRBV7-9; CDR3 DNA: TGTGCCAGCAGCCCCGCGGGGAGTCTCTATGGCTACACCTTC; CDR3 protein: CASSPAGSLYGYTF
clone size: NA; J gene: TRBJ2-7; D gene: TRBD2; V gene: TRBV5-1; CDR3 DNA: TGCGCCAGCGGAGGACTAGCGGGGAGCTCCTACGAGCAGTACTTC; CDR3 protein: CASGGLAGSSYEQYF
clone size: NA; J gene: TRBJ1-1; D gene: NA; V gene: TRBV27; CDR3 DNA: TGTGCCAGCAGGAAGGGGATAACTGAAGCTTTCTTT; CDR3 protein: CASRKGITEAFF
clone size: NA; J gene: TRBJ1-2; D gene: NA; V gene: TRBV19; CDR3 DNA: TGTGCCAGTAGTATGAGCGGAGGCTACACCTTC; CDR3 protein: CASSMSGGYTF
clone size: NA; J gene: TRBJ2-7; D gene: TRBD1; V gene: TRBV19; CDR3 DNA: TGTGCCAGTAGTACGACAGGGTACCCTGACGAGCAGTACTTC; CDR3 protein: CASSTTGYPDEQYF
clone size: NA; J gene: TRBJ1-1; D gene: NA; V gene: TRBV9; CDR3 DNA: TGTGCCAGCAGCGCTCGGGCGGGGGGGACACCTTTCTTT; CDR3 protein: CASSARAGGTPFF
clone size: NA; J gene: TRBJ2-7; D gene: TRBD2; V gene: TRBV5-1; CDR3 DNA: TGCGCCAGCGTAGCGGGGAGAAGCGGCGTGGGTGAGCAGTACTTC; CDR3 protein: CASVAGRSGVGEQYF
clone size: NA; J gene: TRBJ2-3; D gene: TRBD1; V gene: TRBV19; CDR3 DNA: TGTGCCAGTACAGGGACAGGGACCACAGATACGCAGTATTTT; CDR3 protein: CASTGTGTTDTQYF
clone size: NA; J gene: TRBJ1-1; D gene: NA; V gene: TRBV28; CDR3 DNA: TGTGCCAGCAGTTTATCTCCCTCCAGGGGATCTATGAACACTGAAGCTTTCTTT; CDR3 protein: CASSLSPSRGSMNTEAFF